Sequencing of this TCR beta chain was carried out in a study of blood T cell repertoires in COVID-19. Study details: Spain, Italy and the United States supplied samples that represented acute and convalescent COVID-19. PBMCs, B-cell-depleted T cells, or T cells provided the cDNA or gDNA that made up the material.

Trimming took 5 bases from V and 3 from J; bases not matched to a gene: 5. The V gene's germline CDR1 is MDHEN and CDR2 SYDVKM. This CDR3 spans 14 amino acids. In the study's own analysis: Nucleated cell counts were estimated from reference gene primer amplification. Produced via immunoSEQ multiplex PCR; TCRdb's table is partial and in-frame only. Clonal size and the V and J genes are those of that table, whereas D and trimming came from the DNA. Of over 140,000 clones detected, 60% to 80% appear once; the ten largest clones hold roughly 9%. The origin of this receptor is a woman in her fifties or sixties with active or convalescent COVID-19. The chain employs TRBV28 and TRBJ2-7; 9 positions agree with TRBD1. Sample: peripheral blood. The CDR3 spells CASSILGQGYEQYF. CDR3 DNA sequence: TGTGCCAGCAGTATCTTGGGACAGGGCTACGAGCAGTACTTC.